Below, 9 T cell receptor beta chains from the same sample are listed, as sequenced in a study of blood T cell repertoires in COVID-19 (dated by TCRdb to about 2020). To prepare the library, the immunoSEQ multiplex PCR assay was applied. Sourced from immuneACCESS, this table was stored by TCRdb with only in-frame sequences that have V and J called. A share of the clones is absent; for the studies checked, an unresolved V gene accounts for under half, and the remainder has no known explanation. For this sample there are some 250,000 clones; roughly 89% appear just once. In total, the top ten clones hold 3.5% to 4% of the sample. The specimen was PBMCs or T cells enriched from blood (not recorded which). These receptors all stem from a woman aged 30 to 39 with acute COVID-19.

The chain combines TRBV1 with TRBJ2-3; the table's D call, TRBD2, has no DNA check behind it. TRBV1 is a pseudogene segment. The CDR3 loop spans 20 amino acids. CDR3 DNA: TGCACCAGCAGCCAGTTAAACCCGGGGACTAGCGGGGTTAACACAGATACGCAGTATTTT. Translating gives CTSSQLNPGTSGVNTDTQYF.

This chain uses TRBV10-1 with TRBJ2-1; 16 bases are a match to TRBD2. The CDR3 is 16 residues long. The ends lost 5 bases at V and 8 bases at J; junction bases unmatched: 6. CDR1 and CDR2 from the germline V gene are WNHNN and SYGVQD (reference sequence). DNA of the CDR3: TGCGCCAGCAGTACCGGGACTAGCGGGGGGGTGGATGAGCAGTTCTTC. Translation: CASSTGTSGGVDEQFF.

The CDR3 here is CASSGRTDIAKNIQYF. The CDR3 DNA follows: TGTGCCAGCAGCGGGCGGACAGATATAGCCAAAAACATTCAGTACTTC. The V call is TRBV7-2, the J call TRBJ2-4; tentative D call: TRBD1 (6 bases). From germline, CDR1 is SGHTA and CDR2 FQGNSA. This CDR3 region has 16 residues. Trimming pared 5 bases from V and 0 bases from J, leaving 14 bases between.

V is TRBV15 and J is TRBJ2-7, with TRBD2 matching 9 bases. V dropped 0 bases and J dropped 2; count of bases not matched to a gene: 5. The germline CDR1 and CDR2 sequences are LNHNV and YYDKDF (reference sequence). The CDR3 is 16 amino acids. This CDR3 is CATSRESGGLPYEQYF. The CDR3 nucleotides are TGTGCCACCAGCAGAGAGAGCGGGGGGCTTCCCTACGAGCAGTACTTC.

The V call is TRBV18, the J call TRBJ1-1; tentatively, D is TRBD1 (6 bases). The CDR3 contains 13 residues. The germline CDR1 and CDR2 sequences are KGHSH and LQKENI. Trimming removed 5 bases from V and 5 bases from J, with 12 bases in between. The CDR3: CASSDYRDTEAFF. The DNA of the CDR3 is TGTGCCAGCTCAGACTACAGGGATACTGAAGCTTTCTTT.

The chain recombines TRBV5-4 with TRBJ2-5; possibly TRBD1 for D (6 bases). Germline V CDR1 and CDR2: SGHNT, YYREEE (reference sequence). Trimming cost V 4 bases and J 3 bases, with 13 bases left between them. The CDR3 has 14 residues. CDR3 in DNA: TGTGCCAGCAGCGGGTGGACAGTTGAAGAGACCCAGTACTTC. This codes for CASSGWTVEETQYF. Variable domain in full (rest from reference TRBV5-4 and TRBJ2-5): ETGVTQSPTHLIKTRGQQVTLRCSSQSGHNTVSWYQQALGQGPQFIFQYYREEENGRGNFPPRFSGLQFPNYSSELNVNALELDDSALYLCASSGWTVEETQYFGPGTRLLVL.

The chain has TRBV7-9 and TRBJ1-3; D is undetermined. The CDR3 totals 16 residues. The germline V and J ends were trimmed by 5 bases and 0 bases, with 14 bases remaining between them. Looked up from germline, CDR1 is SEHNR and CDR2 is FQNEAQ (reference sequence). The CDR3, as DNA: TGTGCCAGCAGCGCGGGGTTTAGGGACTCTGGAAACACCATATATTTT. Translating gives CASSAGFRDSGNTIYF. The full variable domain, its missing parts supplied by reference TRBV7-9 and TRBJ1-3, is DTGVSQNPRHKITKRGQNVTFRCDPISEHNRLYWYRQTLGQGPEFLTYFQNEAQLEKSRLLSDRFSAERPKGSFSTLEIQRTEQGDSAMYLCASSAGFRDSGNTIYFGEGSWLTVV.

The rearrangement joins TRBV6-5 to TRBJ1-2; 9 positions agree with TRBD1. The CDR3 is 13 amino acids. V was pared by 6 bases and J by 5 bases, with 4 bases of the junction left unmatched. Germline lookup yields CDR1 MNHEY and CDR2 SVGAGI. The CDR3, as DNA: TGTGCCAGCAGCCGGGACAGGGAATATGGCTACACCTTC. Amino acids: CASSRDREYGYTF.

The chain carries TRBV19 and TRBJ1-5, with D perhaps TRBD1 (6 bases). Trimming left V 6 bases short and J 0 bases short, with 15 bases between. CDR3 length: 16 amino acids. Germline CDR1 reads LNHDA; CDR2 reads SQIVND (reference sequence). CDR3 coding DNA: TGTGCCAGTAGCGGAATGACAGGCTATAGCAATCAGCCCCAGCATTTT. It encodes CASSGMTGYSNQPQHF.